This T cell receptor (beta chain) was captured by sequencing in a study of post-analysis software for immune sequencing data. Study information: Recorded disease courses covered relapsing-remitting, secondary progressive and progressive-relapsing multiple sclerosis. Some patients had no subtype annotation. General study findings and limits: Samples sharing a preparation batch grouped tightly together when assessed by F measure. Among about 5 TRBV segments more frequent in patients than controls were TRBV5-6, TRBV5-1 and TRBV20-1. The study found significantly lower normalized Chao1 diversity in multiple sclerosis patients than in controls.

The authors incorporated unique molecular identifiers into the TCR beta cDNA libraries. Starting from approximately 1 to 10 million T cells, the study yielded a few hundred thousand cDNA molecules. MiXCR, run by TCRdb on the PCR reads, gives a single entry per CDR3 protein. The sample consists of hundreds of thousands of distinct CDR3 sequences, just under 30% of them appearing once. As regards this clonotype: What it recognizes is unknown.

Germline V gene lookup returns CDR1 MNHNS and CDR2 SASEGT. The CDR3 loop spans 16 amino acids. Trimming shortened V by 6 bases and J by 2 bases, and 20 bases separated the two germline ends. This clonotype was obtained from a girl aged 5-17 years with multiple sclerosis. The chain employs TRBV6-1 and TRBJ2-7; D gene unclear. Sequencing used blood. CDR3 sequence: CASRDGHFISPYEQYF. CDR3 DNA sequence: TGTGCCAGCAGGGATGGGCACTTCATAAGCCCCTACGAGCAGTACTTC.